This record looks at one TCR beta chain sequence and its context. The specificity of this receptor is unknown. No much larger clone is present one base from it, and per-base qualities are unavailable. The CDR3 holds 13 amino acids from the cysteine to the phenylalanine. Only CDR3 DNA is held: 39 bases, read in frame from base 1. CDR1 is given as SGHNT and CDR2 as YENEEA, both from the germline V gene. Trimming at the junction amounts to 3 bases on V and 3 bases on J, and the germline ends lie 9 bases apart. These data are taken from a study of high-grade serous ovarian cancer treatment subgroups (dated by TCRdb to the early 2020s). Regarding the complete study: On average, sequencing produced roughly 14,000 reads and around 7,800 unique TCR beta rearrangements for each sample. TCR beta repertoires were profiled in patients with high-grade serous ovarian cancer who were grouped, under a laparoscopic triage algorithm, by complete gross resection or by neoadjuvant chemotherapy response. A cohort of about 30 patients was included: about 10 with no residual disease after primary surgery (R0), about 10 who were excellent NACT responders, and about 10 who were poor NACT responders. In total there were around 99 samples, since every patient provided one primary tumor sample and two metastatic tumor samples.

Collection of tumor samples took place before definitive surgery or chemotherapy. Genomic DNA extraction was performed by the MD Anderson Biospecimen Extraction Resource, and TCR sequencing was carried out by the MD Anderson Cancer Genomics Laboratory. The paper's findings and limits, for the study overall: TCR clonal relatedness was found to be positively correlated with neoantigen level and, by trend, with copy number variation and mutation load derived from whole-genome sequencing. Tumors from the same patient had repertoire similarity ranging from 0.11 to 0.79, while tumors from different patients showed almost no similarity. The TCR repertoire analyses centered on CDR3, leaving CDR1 and CDR2 unanalyzed. Bulk tumor TCR sequencing lacked spatial information, limiting insight into HGSC tumor complexity and diversity.

The roughly 95 tumor samples underwent high-throughput TCR profiling with ImmunoSEQ. In the source study's methods: The repertoire diversity metrics included richness (unique productive sequences), clonality, evenness and relatedness, and the Bhattacharyya coefficient was used to measure similarity between samples. Conclusions stayed consistent in a sensitivity analysis that left out TCRs with fewer than two reads. As stored in TCRdb, this immuneACCESS dataset retains in-frame rearrangements with V and J assigned. A fraction of the clones does not appear; measured against another copy, unresolved V genes explain less than half of the discrepancy, and the remainder lacks a known reason. D and trimming were read from the DNA, whereas the V and J calls and clone size are those reported in that table. Recorded for this sample are more than 3,500 clones; 60% to 80% of them occurred a single time. Just over 5.5% of the sample is taken by the ten largest.

The V and J genes are TRBV11-3 and TRBJ2-7, with the D assignment possibly TRBD1 or TRBD2, given 5 matching bases for each. The source material was tumor tissue. The TCR was taken from a human donor with high-grade serous ovarian cancer. The DNA reads as follows: TGTGCCAGCAGCTTTTCAGGGAGCTACGAGCAGTACTTC. It translates as CASSFSGSYEQYF.